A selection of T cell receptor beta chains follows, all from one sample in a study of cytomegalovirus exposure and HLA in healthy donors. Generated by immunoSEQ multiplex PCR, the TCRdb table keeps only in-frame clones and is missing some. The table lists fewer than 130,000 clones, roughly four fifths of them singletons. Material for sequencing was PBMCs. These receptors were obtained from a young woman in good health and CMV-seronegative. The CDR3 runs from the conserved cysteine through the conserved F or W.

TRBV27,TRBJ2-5,CASKNSWETQYF
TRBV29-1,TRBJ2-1,CSVEYGTSGMSNEQFF
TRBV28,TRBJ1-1,CATRGAEAFF
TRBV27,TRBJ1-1,CASSSGSTEAFF
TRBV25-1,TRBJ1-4,CASSSRVHEKLFF
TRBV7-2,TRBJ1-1,CAMLRDGRSRTEAFF
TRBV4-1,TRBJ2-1,CASSQDGTLYNEQFF
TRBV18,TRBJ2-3,CASSPSSGASTDTQYF
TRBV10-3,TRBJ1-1,CAISDRGLANTEAFF
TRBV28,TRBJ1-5,CASSYPNSNQPQHF
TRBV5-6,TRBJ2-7,CASSKTAGTGGNEQYF
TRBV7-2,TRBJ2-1,CASTSGTRNSNEQFF
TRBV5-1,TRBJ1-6,CASSLARNVNSPLHF
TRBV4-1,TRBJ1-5,CASSQVGTGGSNQPQHF
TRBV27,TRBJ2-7,CASSPGLAHYEQYF
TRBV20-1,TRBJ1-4,CSASGDGVFF
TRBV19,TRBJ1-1,CASSSTRQAKNTEAFF
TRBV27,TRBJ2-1,CASSYSGRNEQFF
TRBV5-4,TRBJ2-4,CASSDGTGRRGLAKNIQYF
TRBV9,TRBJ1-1,CASSPGSEDTEAFF
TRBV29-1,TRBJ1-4,CSVQRGQGNEKLFF
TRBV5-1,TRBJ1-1,CASRRFGSSMNTEAFF
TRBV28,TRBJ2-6,CASSDPGAGANVLTF
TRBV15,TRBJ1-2,CATSEDSNYGYTF
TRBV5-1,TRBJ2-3,CASSLQYKTGGSADTQYF
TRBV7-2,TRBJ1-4,CASSLAQEKLFF
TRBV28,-,CASRATGTVSYEQYF
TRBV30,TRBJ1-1,CAWSPIGTGGLTPPFF
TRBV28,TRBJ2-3,CASSFQAGPTDTQYF
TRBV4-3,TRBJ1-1,CASSQDQGTNTEAFF
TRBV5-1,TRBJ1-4,CASSLAGNEKLFF
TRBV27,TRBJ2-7,CASKRDRDPYEQYF
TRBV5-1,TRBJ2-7,CASSFDGVYEQYF
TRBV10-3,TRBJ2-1,CAIMGQSSYNEQFF
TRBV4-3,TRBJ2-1,CASSQERLAGLAGEQFF
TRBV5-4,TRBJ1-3,CASSITGGVSGNTIYF
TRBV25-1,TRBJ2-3,CASRSTTGDTQYF
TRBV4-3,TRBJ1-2,CASSQDVSTPANYGYTF
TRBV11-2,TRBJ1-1,CASSFPNTEAFF
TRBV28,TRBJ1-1,CASSLYRVDTEAFF
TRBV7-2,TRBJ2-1,CASSLVWGAQNEQFF
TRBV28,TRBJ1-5,CASSLETGNQPQHF
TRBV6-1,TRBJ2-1,CASSEGTSGGTFAEQFF
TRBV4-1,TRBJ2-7,CASSQDSGGVAYEQYF
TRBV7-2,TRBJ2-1,CASSLVTSGRAIYNEQFF
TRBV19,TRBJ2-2,CASRMRGRAGELFF
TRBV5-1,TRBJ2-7,CASSVGAGGSYEQYF
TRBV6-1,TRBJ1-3,CASSDRDSGNTIYF